This TCR beta chain emerged from a study of neurological immune-mediated disorders. The ends lost 4 bases at V and 1 base at J; junction bases unmatched: 6. The CDR3 totals 16 residues. Looked up from germline, CDR1 is SGHKS and CDR2 is YYEKEE (reference sequence). This clonotype came up many times. From the 5' RACE reads, TCRdb called clonotypes with MiXCR, one entry per CDR3 protein. The sample lists around 130,000 distinct CDR3 sequences, roughly 3.2% occurring once. The TCR sequence derives from a woman aged 25-40 years with multiple sclerosis. The sequenced material came from PBMCs. The chain uses TRBV5-5 and TRBJ1-5; TRBD1 matches 9 bases. The CDR3 DNA sequence: TGTGCCAGCAGCGGCGGACAGGGGCAAAGCAATCAGCCCCAGCATTTT. Its protein product is CASSGGQGQSNQPQHF.